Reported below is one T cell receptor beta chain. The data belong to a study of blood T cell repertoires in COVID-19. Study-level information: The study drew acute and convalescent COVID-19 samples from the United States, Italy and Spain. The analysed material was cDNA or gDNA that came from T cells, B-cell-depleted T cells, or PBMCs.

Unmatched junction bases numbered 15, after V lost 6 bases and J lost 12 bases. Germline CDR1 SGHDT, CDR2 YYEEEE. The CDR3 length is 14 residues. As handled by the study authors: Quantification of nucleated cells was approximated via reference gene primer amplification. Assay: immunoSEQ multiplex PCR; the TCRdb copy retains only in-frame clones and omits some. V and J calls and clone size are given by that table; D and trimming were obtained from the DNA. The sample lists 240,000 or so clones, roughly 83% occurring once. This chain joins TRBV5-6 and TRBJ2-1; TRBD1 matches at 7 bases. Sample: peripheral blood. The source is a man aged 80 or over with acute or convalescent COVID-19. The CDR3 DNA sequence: TGTGCCAGCACGCAATTACAGGGGTCGCCATGGCAGTTCTTC. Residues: CASTQLQGSPWQFF.